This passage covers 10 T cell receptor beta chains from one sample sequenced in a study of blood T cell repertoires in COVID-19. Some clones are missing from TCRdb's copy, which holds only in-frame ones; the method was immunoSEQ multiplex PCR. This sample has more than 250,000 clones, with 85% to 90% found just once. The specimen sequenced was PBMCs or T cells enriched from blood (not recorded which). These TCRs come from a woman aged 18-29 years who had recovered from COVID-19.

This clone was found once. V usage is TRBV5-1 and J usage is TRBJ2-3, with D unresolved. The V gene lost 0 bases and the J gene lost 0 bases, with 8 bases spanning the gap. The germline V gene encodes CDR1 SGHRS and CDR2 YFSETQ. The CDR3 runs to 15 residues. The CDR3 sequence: CASSLGGESTDTQYF. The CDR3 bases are TGCGCCAGCAGCTTGGGCGGCGAGAGCACAGATACGCAGTATTTT.

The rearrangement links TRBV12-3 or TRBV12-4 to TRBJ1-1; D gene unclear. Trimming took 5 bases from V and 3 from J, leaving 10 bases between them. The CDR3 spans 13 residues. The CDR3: CASSPDLDTEAFF. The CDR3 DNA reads TGTGCCAGCAGTCCAGACCTAGACACTGAAGCTTTCTTT.

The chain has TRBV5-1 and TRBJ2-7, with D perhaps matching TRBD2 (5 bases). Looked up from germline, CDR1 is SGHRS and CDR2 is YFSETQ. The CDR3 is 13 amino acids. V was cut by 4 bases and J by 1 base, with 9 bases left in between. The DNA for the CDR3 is TGCGCCAGCAGCCCCGGGATTTCCTACGAGCAGTACTTC. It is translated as CASSPGISYEQYF.

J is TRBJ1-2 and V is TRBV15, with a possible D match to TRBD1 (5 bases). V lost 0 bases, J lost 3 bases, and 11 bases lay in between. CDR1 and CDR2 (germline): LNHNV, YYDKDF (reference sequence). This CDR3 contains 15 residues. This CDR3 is CATSRDLRGDYGYTF. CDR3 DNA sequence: TGTGCCACCAGCAGAGACCTTCGGGGGGACTATGGCTACACCTTC.

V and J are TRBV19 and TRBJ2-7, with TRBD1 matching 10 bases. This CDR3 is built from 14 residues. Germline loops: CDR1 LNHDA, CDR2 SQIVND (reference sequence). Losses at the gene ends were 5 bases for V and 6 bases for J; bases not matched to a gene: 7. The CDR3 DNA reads TGTGCCAGTAGTGTAATTGGGACAGGGGTCGAGCAGTACTTC. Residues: CASSVIGTGVEQYF.

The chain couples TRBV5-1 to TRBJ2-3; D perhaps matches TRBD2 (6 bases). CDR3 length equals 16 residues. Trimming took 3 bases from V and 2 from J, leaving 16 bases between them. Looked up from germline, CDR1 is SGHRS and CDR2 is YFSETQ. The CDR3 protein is CASSSGLREDTDTQYF. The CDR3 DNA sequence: TGCGCCAGCAGCTCGGGCCTCAGGGAGGACACAGATACGCAGTATTTT.

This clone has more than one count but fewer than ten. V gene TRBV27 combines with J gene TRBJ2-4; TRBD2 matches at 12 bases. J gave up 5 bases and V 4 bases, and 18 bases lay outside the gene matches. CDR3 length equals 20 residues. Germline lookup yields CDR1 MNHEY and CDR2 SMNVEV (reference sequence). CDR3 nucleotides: TGTGCCAGCAGTTCGTACATCACCCCGACTAGCGGGAGTCTACAAAACATTCAGTACTTC. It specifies CASSSYITPTSGSLQNIQYF.

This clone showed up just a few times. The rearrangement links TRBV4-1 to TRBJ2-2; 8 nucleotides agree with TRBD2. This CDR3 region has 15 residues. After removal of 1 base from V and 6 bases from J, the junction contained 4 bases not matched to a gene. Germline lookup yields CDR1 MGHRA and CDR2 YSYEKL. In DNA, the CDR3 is TGCGCCAGCAGCCAAGTAGGACTAGCCTCCGGGGAGCTGTTTTTT. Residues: CASSQVGLASGELFF.

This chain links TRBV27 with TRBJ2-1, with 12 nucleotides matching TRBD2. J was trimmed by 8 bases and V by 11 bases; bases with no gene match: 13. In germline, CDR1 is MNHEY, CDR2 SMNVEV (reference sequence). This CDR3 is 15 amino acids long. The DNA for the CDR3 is TGTGCCTCCCGTGAAACTAGCGGGGGGAACTATGAGCAGTTCTTC. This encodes CASRETSGGNYEQFF.

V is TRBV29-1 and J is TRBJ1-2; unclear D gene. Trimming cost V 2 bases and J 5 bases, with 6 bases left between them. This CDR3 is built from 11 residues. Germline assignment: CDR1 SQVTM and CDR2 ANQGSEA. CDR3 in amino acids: CSVELQYGYTF. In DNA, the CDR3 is TGCAGCGTTGAATTGCAGTATGGCTACACCTTC.